The 23 T cell receptor beta chains below were found in one sample sequenced in a study of cytomegalovirus exposure and HLA in healthy donors. Primers included in the PCR were 60 Vbeta and 13 Jbeta primers. The table came from immunoSEQ multiplex PCR; TCRdb's copy has only in-frame clones and leaves some out. Here the sample spans 150,000 to 250,000 clones, around three quarters being singletons. Sequencing input: PBMCs. The receptor source for this set is a man aged 25 to 45 in good health and CMV-seronegative.

This rearrangement joins TRBV5-6 to TRBJ2-3; 10 nucleotides align to TRBD2. Per germline, CDR1 SGHDT and CDR2 YYEEEE. The J segment lost 1 base and the V segment lost 1 base, leaving 6 bases of the junction unmatched. The length of the CDR3 is 17 residues. CDR3 bases: TGTGCCAGCAGCTTGCTGGCTAGCGGGAGTGGCACAGATACGCAGTATTTT. Translation gives CASSLLASGSGTDTQYF.

The chain carries TRBV7-3 and TRBJ2-2; a possible D gene is TRBD1 (5 bases). Trimming took 4 bases from V and 3 from J, leaving 9 bases between them. Germline V gene data show CDR1 as SGHTA and CDR2 as FQGTGA. The CDR3 runs 14 residues. This CDR3 is CASSSLTDTGELFF. The DNA for the CDR3 is TGTGCCAGCAGCTCGCTGACAGACACCGGGGAGCTGTTTTTT.

The chain uses TRBV9 and TRBJ2-5; D may be TRBD2 (7 bases). Trimming removed 0 bases from V and 4 bases from J, with 13 bases in between. The CDR3 extends over 15 amino acids. Looked up from germline, CDR1 is SGDLS and CDR2 is YYNGEE. The CDR3, as DNA: TGTGCCAGCAGCGTAGATGAGGGGGGGCGAGAGACCCAGTACTTC. Encoded protein: CASSVDEGGRETQYF.

As DNA, the CDR3 is TGTGCCAGCAGCCCAGGGGTAGGGGAGCAGTACTTC. This sequence encodes CASSPGVGEQYF. V usage is TRBV9 and J usage is TRBJ2-7; weak D call: TRBD1 (6 bases). V was shortened by 4 bases and J by 7 bases, with 12 bases between the two germline ends. The CDR3 runs to 12 residues. Looked up from germline, CDR1 is SGDLS and CDR2 is YYNGEE.

This rearrangement joins TRBV2 to TRBJ2-2; TRBD1 aligns across 7 bases. This CDR3 region has 15 residues. J lost 9 bases, V lost 6 bases, and 13 bases had no gene match. Germline assignment: CDR1 SNHLY and CDR2 FYNNEI. The CDR3 sequence: CASRDHRGAIRELFF. DNA of the CDR3: TGTGCCAGCAGGGACCACAGGGGAGCTATAAGGGAGCTGTTTTTT.

V usage is TRBV19 and J usage is TRBJ2-1; TRBD2 agrees at 8 bases. The CDR3 has 16 residues. Germline values: CDR1 LNHDA, CDR2 SQIVND (reference sequence). The junction had 10 bases not matched to a gene; V was cut back by 5 bases and J by 4 bases. DNA for the CDR3: TGTGCCAGTAGTCCCGGGGCGGGAGGTGGTTACAATGAGCAGTTCTTC. Amino acid sequence: CASSPGAGGGYNEQFF.

The chain recombines TRBV5-1 with TRBJ2-1, with D maybe TRBD1 (6 bases). CDR3 length: 16 amino acids. V was cut by 1 base and J by 1 base, with 12 bases left in between. Germline CDR1 reads SGHRS; CDR2 reads YFSETQ. This chain's CDR3 is CASSLWGLGSYNEQFF. The CDR3 region has the DNA TGCGCCAGCAGCTTGTGGGGGCTCGGGTCCTACAATGAGCAGTTCTTC.

Of note for this clone: At one end, the junction sequence differs from germline, possibly due to a read error. The same CDR3 can be traced to other DNA sequences in this sample. This chain joins TRBV28 and TRBJ2-4; possible D gene TRBD1, 6 bases. Germline CDR1 MDHEN, CDR2 SYDVKM. The CDR3 runs to 17 residues. The CDR3 protein is CASSLPGQTLAKNIQYF. DNA for the CDR3: TGTGCCAGCAGTCTACCCGGACAGACTCTAGCCAAAAACATCCAGTACTTC.

This chain connects TRBV28 to TRBJ1-5; a possible D gene is TRBD1 (5 bases). V was clipped by 4 bases and J by 0 bases, with 10 bases between them. CDR3 length: 15 amino acids. Germline V gives CDR1 MDHEN, CDR2 SYDVKM. CDR3 sequence (DNA): TGTGCCAGCAGTTCGGGAGGGGATAGCAATCAGCCCCAGCATTTT. This codes for CASSSGGDSNQPQHF.

The chain joins TRBV6-6 to TRBJ1-2; D remains unclear. From germline, CDR1 is MNHNY and CDR2 SVGAGI (reference sequence). V was cut by 7 bases and J by 3 bases, with 12 bases left in between. The CDR3 totals 13 residues. CDR3 protein: CASTPVTDYGYTF. DNA of the CDR3: TGTGCCAGCACCCCGGTAACGGACTATGGCTACACCTTC.

The chain joins TRBV5-6 to TRBJ2-3, with 8 bases lining up with TRBD2. CDR3 length: 13 amino acids. With V trimmed by 4 bases and J by 4 bases, 2 bases remained unmatched. Germline V gives CDR1 SGHDT, CDR2 YYEEEE. Here the CDR3 reads CASSPGLADTQYF. CDR3 bases: TGTGCCAGCAGCCCGGGACTAGCAGATACGCAGTATTTT.

This rearrangement joins TRBV9 to TRBJ2-7; 10 bases align to TRBD2. CDR1 is SGDLS and CDR2 is YYNGEE in the germline V gene. Germline trimming cut 0 bases from V and 6 bases from J; bases unmatched to any gene: 6. The CDR3 contains 15 residues. The chain's CDR3 is CASSVGSGRASEQYF. CDR3 DNA sequence: TGTGCCAGCAGCGTAGGGAGCGGGAGGGCCAGCGAGCAGTACTTC.

The rearrangement uses TRBV28 and TRBJ1-2; the match to TRBD1 covers 7 bases. This CDR3 contains 13 residues. The V gene's germline CDR1 is MDHEN and CDR2 SYDVKM. V dropped 6 bases and J dropped 4; count of bases not matched to a gene: 5. The CDR3 spells CASSLDRSYGYTF. The CDR3 DNA follows: TGTGCCAGCAGCTTGGACAGGTCCTATGGCTACACCTTC.

The chain recombines TRBV29-1 with TRBJ2-3; TRBD2 might be the D (6 bases). CDR3 length equals 15 residues. Germline values: CDR1 SQVTM, CDR2 ANQGSEA. Trimming removed 4 bases at V and 0 bases at J, with 14 bases between. The CDR3 region is CSVAALASSTDTQYF. As DNA, the CDR3 is TGCAGCGTTGCGGCCCTAGCGTCTAGCACAGATACGCAGTATTTT.

In regard to this clone: Sequence at one end of the junction differs from germline and may be a read error. This chain uses TRBV5-1 with TRBJ2-3; 7 bases map to TRBD2. This CDR3 comprises 15 residues. Per the germline V gene, CDR1 is SGHRS and CDR2 is YFSETQ. This CDR3 reads CASNLIGRVGDTQYF. The CDR3 bases are TGCGCCAGCAACTTGATTGGGAGGGTAGGAGATACGCAGTATTTT. Complete variable domain (other parts from reference TRBV5-1 and TRBJ2-3): KAGVTQTPRYLIKTRGQQVTLSCSPISGHRSVSWYQQTPGQGLQFLFEYFSETQRNKGNFPGRFSGRQFSNSRSEMNVSTLELGDSALYLCASNLIGRVGDTQYFGPGTRLTVL.

The gene calls are TRBV5-4 and TRBJ2-5, with TRBD2 matching 7 bases. Per germline, CDR1 SGHNT and CDR2 YYREEE (reference sequence). V lost 0 bases, J lost 4 bases, and 6 bases stayed unmatched. The CDR3 extends over 15 amino acids. The CDR3 here is CASSLAEVAGETQYF. Written as DNA, the CDR3 is TGTGCCAGCAGCTTGGCCGAGGTAGCGGGAGAGACCCAGTACTTC. The entire variable domain, with the rest obtained from reference TRBV5-4 and TRBJ2-5, is as follows: ETGVTQSPTHLIKTRGQQVTLRCSSQSGHNTVSWYQQALGQGPQFIFQYYREEENGRGNFPPRFSGLQFPNYSSELNVNALELDDSALYLCASSLAEVAGETQYFGPGTRLLVL.

The rearrangement joins TRBV5-5 to TRBJ1-4, with D possibly being TRBD1 (5 bases). V was shortened by 2 bases and J by 6 bases, with 11 bases between the two germline ends. This CDR3 has 14 residues. The germline gives CDR1 SGHKS, CDR2 YYEKEE (reference sequence). This CDR3 is CASSLVGGDEKLFF. CDR3 in DNA: TGTGCCAGCAGCTTAGTTGGGGGGGATGAAAAACTGTTTTTT.

This chain links TRBV5-1 with TRBJ1-4, with 7 bases that match TRBD1. V shed 4 bases and J 1 base; nucleotides not matched to a gene: 4. Germline-derived CDR1 and CDR2 are SGHRS and YFSETQ. CDR3 length: 15 amino acids. CDR3 amino acids: CASSLRGETNEKLFF. The DNA for the CDR3 is TGCGCCAGCAGCCTCAGGGGGGAAACTAATGAAAAACTGTTTTTT.

V gene TRBV19 combines with J gene TRBJ2-7; 10 bases line up with TRBD2. The CDR3 consists of 15 residues. Germline CDR1 LNHDA, CDR2 SQIVND (reference sequence). V shed 8 bases, J shed 2 bases, and the junction held 9 bases outside the gene matches. CDR3 sequence (DNA): TGTGCCAGTCGAACACAACTAGCGGGGACCTACGAGCAGTACTTC. Translation gives CASRTQLAGTYEQYF.

This rearrangement joins TRBV7-9 to TRBJ2-5, with D tentatively TRBD2 (7 bases). There are 14 residues in the CDR3. Germline V lookup: CDR1 SEHNR, CDR2 FQNEAQ (reference sequence). V shed 7 bases and J shed 3 bases, with 15 bases lying between them. CDR3 residues: CASNLKGGEETQYF. The CDR3 coding sequence is TGTGCCAGCAACCTTAAAGGGGGGGAAGAGACCCAGTACTTC.

This clone has a handful of counts. The rearrangement joins TRBV28 to TRBJ1-3; unclear D gene. Per germline, CDR1 MDHEN and CDR2 SYDVKM. The CDR3 contains 13 residues. Trimming removed 11 bases from V and 0 bases from J, with 11 bases in between. The CDR3 loop reads CAWSGTSGNTIYF. Written as DNA, the CDR3 is TGTGCCTGGTCAGGTACCTCTGGAAACACCATATATTTT. The variable domain in full, completed from reference TRBV28 and TRBJ1-3, reads DVKVTQSSRYLVKRTGEKVFLECVQDMDHENMFWYRQDPGLGLRLIYFSYDVKMKEKGDIPEGYSVSREKKERFSLILESASTNQTSMYLCAWSGTSGNTIYFGEGSWLTVV.

The chain carries TRBV9 and TRBJ2-1; the D is unclear. Trimming took off 4 bases at V and 0 bases at J, with 17 bases between the two ends. This CDR3 is built from 17 residues. Germline CDR1 is SGDLS and CDR2 is YYNGEE. CDR3 loop: CASSPELGVSSYNEQFF. Here the CDR3 DNA reads TGTGCCAGCAGCCCCGAATTGGGCGTTAGCTCCTACAATGAGCAGTTCTTC.

This rearrangement joins TRBV5-6 to TRBJ1-2, with D possibly being TRBD1 (5 bases). The CDR3 has 15 residues. With 4 bases removed from V and 8 bases from J, the gap between germline ends came to 21 bases. In germline, CDR1 is SGHDT, CDR2 YYEEEE. Written as DNA, the CDR3 is TGTGCCAGCAGCATTGGTGGTTCTAGGGGCGAAGGCTACACCTTC. Translation: CASSIGGSRGEGYTF.